The subject of this entry is one TCR beta chain. This specimen belongs to a study of blood T cell repertoires in COVID-19. This CDR3 comprises 16 residues. The V end lost 1 base, the J end lost 3 bases, and 15 bases lay between the germline ends. Germline V lookup: CDR1 SGHTA, CDR2 FQGNSA. Libraries were prepared by immunoSEQ multiplex PCR; TCRdb keeps only in-frame clonotypes and omits some of them. The table records a few hundred thousand clones, more than 75% of them present only once. The sample consisted of PBMCs or T cells enriched from blood (not recorded which). This TCR derives from a woman between 45 and 60 years old who had recovered from COVID-19. The chain recombines TRBV7-2 with TRBJ1-1; no definite D call. This chain's CDR3 is CASSLEIRLAHTEAFF. The CDR3 DNA sequence: TGTGCCAGCAGCTTAGAGATTCGCTTGGCCCACACTGAAGCTTTCTTT.